Below are 31 T cell receptor beta chains sequenced from a single sample in a study of OX40 agonist ivuxolimab in advanced cancers. Clones were sequenced by immunoSEQ multiplex PCR, and TCRdb holds only the in-frame ones, with some missing. The sample lists tens of thousands of clones, approximately 92% occurring once. Here the sequenced sample was CD4+ or CD8+ T cells sorted from blood, taken in a trial of the OX40 agonist ivuxolimab. All receptors derive from an adult with an advanced solid tumor such as melanoma, head and neck, liver or kidney cancer.

This clone has a handful of counts. J is TRBJ1-4 and V is TRBV18, with 9 positions matching TRBD1. Trimming removed 4 bases from V and 6 bases from J; junction bases left unmatched: 0. The V gene's germline CDR1 is KGHSH and CDR2 LQKENI. CDR3 length equals 13 residues. CDR3 amino acids: CASSRTGDEKLFF. In DNA form, the CDR3 reads TGTGCCAGCTCACGGACAGGGGATGAAAAACTGTTTTTT.

This chain links TRBV19 with TRBJ2-7, with 9 bases matching TRBD1. Germline assignment: CDR1 LNHDA and CDR2 SQIVND (reference sequence). V shed 6 bases, J shed 7 bases, and the junction held 10 bases outside the gene matches. CDR3 size: 14 residues. The CDR3 spells CASSQQGATAEQYF. The CDR3 DNA follows: TGTGCCAGTAGCCAACAGGGGGCCACGGCGGAGCAGTACTTC.

The chain recombines TRBV5-6 with TRBJ2-5, with TRBD2 identical over 8 bases. Germline V gene sequence: CDR1 SGHDT, CDR2 YYEEEE. This CDR3 contains 15 residues. J was trimmed by 5 bases and V by 4 bases; bases with no gene match: 10. The CDR3 coding sequence is TGTGCCAGCAGCCAAGCGGGAGCCCGTTCGGAGACCCAGTACTTC. This sequence encodes CASSQAGARSETQYF.

The rearrangement joins TRBV9 to TRBJ1-2; weak D call: TRBD1 (5 bases). Trimming left V 0 bases short and J 8 bases short, with 11 bases between. CDR1 and CDR2 from the germline V gene are SGDLS and YYNGEE. This CDR3 is 13 amino acids long. CDR3 sequence: CASSVDMGQGYTF. CDR3 coding DNA: TGTGCCAGCAGCGTAGATATGGGGCAGGGCTACACCTTC. Full variable domain (remainder filled in from reference TRBV9 and TRBJ1-2): DSGVTQTPKHLITATGQRVTLRCSPRSGDLSVYWYQQSLDQGLQFLIQYYNGEERAKGNILERFSAQQFPDLHSELNLSSLELGDSALYFCASSVDMGQGYTFGSGTRLTVV.

The chain uses TRBV27 and TRBJ1-1; no clear D gene. Germline V lookup: CDR1 MNHEY, CDR2 SMNVEV (reference sequence). Trimming pared 0 bases from V and 0 bases from J, leaving 2 bases between. There are 13 residues in the CDR3. This chain's CDR3 is CASSLSVNTEAFF. The CDR3, as DNA: TGTGCCAGCAGTTTATCAGTGAACACTGAAGCTTTCTTT.

The chain joins TRBV6-4 to TRBJ1-3; D is perhaps TRBD1 (6 bases). CDR1 is MRHNA and CDR2 is SNTAGT in the germline V gene. The CDR3 contains 15 residues. The germline V and J ends were trimmed by 0 bases and 0 bases, with 6 bases remaining between them. The CDR3, as DNA: TGTGCCAGCAGTGACTCAGGGGGCTCTGGAAACACCATATATTTT. Residues: CASSDSGGSGNTIYF.

V gene TRBV2 combines with J gene TRBJ1-4; the match to TRBD1 covers 8 bases. Germline assignment: CDR1 SNHLY and CDR2 FYNNEI. Trimming took 9 bases from V and 2 from J; bases not matched to a gene: 11. The CDR3 contains 16 residues. This CDR3 reads CARADRGGRTNEKLFF. In DNA, the CDR3 is TGTGCCAGGGCCGACAGGGGAGGGAGGACTAATGAAAAACTGTTTTTT. Filled out from reference TRBV2 and TRBJ1-4, the complete variable domain reads EPEVTQTPSHQVTQMGQEVILRCVPISNHLYFYWYRQILGQKVEFLVSFYNNEISEKSEIFDDQFSVERPDGSNFTLKIRSTKLEDSAMYFCARADRGGRTNEKLFFGSGTQLSVL.

The CDR3 DNA is TGTGCCAGCAGTGGACAGGGGGCCTACAATGAGCAGTTCTTC. Amino acid sequence: CASSGQGAYNEQFF. The chain combines TRBV2 with TRBJ2-1; 9 bases agree with TRBD1. Germline-derived CDR1 and CDR2 are SNHLY and FYNNEI. J gave up 2 bases and V 4 bases, and 0 bases lay outside the gene matches. The CDR3 sequence is 14 residues long.

The CDR3 coding sequence is TGCGCCAGCAGACCAGGACTCCAATACACCGGGGAGCTGTTTTTT. Translation gives CASRPGLQYTGELFF. V and J are TRBV5-1 and TRBJ2-2, with a weak D call TRBD2 (5 bases). V lost 5 bases, J lost 3 bases, and 14 bases lay in between. Germline-derived CDR1 and CDR2 are SGHRS and YFSETQ. The CDR3 is made up of 15 amino acids.

CDR3 nucleotides: TGTGCCAGCAGTCAAAGCAGGGTCTCTAGCACAGATACGCAGTATTTT. It translates to CASSQSRVSSTDTQYF. V is TRBV7-9 and J is TRBJ2-3; D might be TRBD1 (5 bases). The V and J ends lost 6 bases and 0 bases respectively, with 16 bases between them. The CDR3 runs to 16 residues. Germline CDR1 reads SEHNR; CDR2 reads FQNEAQ (reference sequence).

CDR3 bases: TGTGCCAGCTCTAGGACCAGGAACAATCAGCCCCAGCATTTT. The encoded protein is CASSRTRNNQPQHF. The V and J genes are TRBV6-5 and TRBJ1-5; D uncertain. Trimming stripped 8 bases from V and 3 bases from J, with 14 bases between. Germline V lookup: CDR1 MNHEY, CDR2 SVGAGI. The CDR3 covers 14 residues.

In its sample, this clone was seen a few times. The gene calls are TRBV28 and TRBJ1-1; TRBD1 matches at 9 bases. V gave up 11 bases and J gave up 7 bases; unmatched junction bases: 14. The CDR3 is 14 residues long. Germline V gives CDR1 MDHEN, CDR2 SYDVKM. The DNA of the CDR3 is TGTGCCGTAGTCCGGACAGGGGCCATGGGTGAAGCTTTCTTT. It specifies CAVVRTGAMGEAFF. Filled out from reference TRBV28 and TRBJ1-1, the complete variable domain reads DVKVTQSSRYLVKRTGEKVFLECVQDMDHENMFWYRQDPGLGLRLIYFSYDVKMKEKGDIPEGYSVSREKKERFSLILESASTNQTSMYLCAVVRTGAMGEAFFGQGTRLTVV.

This chain uses TRBV6-1 with TRBJ2-3; D call uncertain. Germline CDR1 is MNHNS and CDR2 is SASEGT. This CDR3 has 14 residues. V lost 3 bases, J lost 4 bases, and 11 bases lay in between. The CDR3 DNA follows: TGTGCCAGCAGTGACCGACCCCCTCCAGATACGCAGTATTTT. It encodes CASSDRPPPDTQYF.

Written as DNA, the CDR3 is TGTGCCAGCAGCTTACGTCCCTTGGGCTACAATGAGCAGTTCTTC. It translates to CASSLRPLGYNEQFF. The chain is built from TRBV7-8 and TRBJ2-1, with D uncertain. Germline CDR1 SGHVS, CDR2 FQNEAQ. The V and J ends lost 2 bases and 3 bases respectively, with 11 bases between them. The CDR3 contains 15 residues.

The chain is built from TRBV10-3 and TRBJ2-5; the D is unclear. CDR1 and CDR2 (germline): ENHRY, SYGVKD. This CDR3 contains 12 residues. Trimming stripped 0 bases from V and 5 bases from J, with 4 bases between. CDR3 DNA sequence: TGTGCCATCAGTGAGTCCACCGAGACCCAGTACTTC. Amino acids: CAISESTETQYF.

This sequence joins TRBV4-1 and TRBJ2-3, with 11 bases aligning to TRBD2. V lost 1 base and J lost 4; bases outside the gene matches: 10. The germline V gene encodes CDR1 MGHRA and CDR2 YSYEKL. This CDR3 contains 18 residues. The CDR3 DNA reads TGCGCCAGCAGCCAAGCGGGGCTAGCGGGGGGCGGCGCAGATACGCAGTATTTT. Its translation: CASSQAGLAGGGADTQYF.

The chain is built from TRBV29-1 and TRBJ2-7; D possibly corresponds to TRBD2 (5 bases). The CDR3 covers 11 residues. Germline CDR1 is SQVTM and CDR2 is ANQGSEA. The ends were cut back, 4 bases at V and 3 bases at J, with 7 bases in the middle. CDR3 in amino acids: CSVAGIYEQYF. The CDR3 bases are TGCAGCGTTGCCGGGATCTACGAGCAGTACTTC.

Only one count was recorded for this clone. The chain links TRBV7-3 to TRBJ1-2; maybe TRBD1 (6 bases). The CDR3 contains 13 residues. Germline V gene lookup returns CDR1 SGHTA and CDR2 FQGTGA. V was cut by 5 bases and J by 4 bases, with 11 bases left in between. The CDR3 sequence is CASSADRLYGYTF. The CDR3 DNA sequence: TGTGCCAGCAGCGCAGACAGGCTCTATGGCTACACCTTC.

This rearrangement joins TRBV7-2 to TRBJ1-2, with D hard to call. Germline loops: CDR1 SGHTA, CDR2 FQGNSA. The CDR3 has 15 amino acids. V was cut by 3 bases and J by 4 bases, with 15 bases left in between. Here the CDR3 reads CASSLELRSSYGYTF. In DNA, the CDR3 is TGTGCCAGCAGCTTGGAGTTAAGGTCCTCCTATGGCTACACCTTC.

V gene TRBV2 combines with J gene TRBJ2-1, with D possibly matching TRBD1 (6 bases). The CDR3 consists of 11 residues. V gave up 6 bases and J gave up 9 bases, with 9 bases separating them. Germline V gene lookup returns CDR1 SNHLY and CDR2 FYNNEI. The CDR3 sequence: CASRLGGEQFF. The CDR3 DNA reads TGTGCCAGCAGGCTAGGGGGTGAGCAGTTCTTC.

V is TRBV18 and J is TRBJ1-1, with D unclear. This CDR3 region has 15 residues. Germline V lookup: CDR1 KGHSH, CDR2 LQKENI. The V gene lost 3 bases and the J gene lost 3 bases, with 14 bases spanning the gap. The CDR3 spells CASSPPAVVYTEAFF. The CDR3 bases are TGTGCCAGCTCACCCCCGGCAGTCGTATACACTGAAGCTTTCTTT.

V and J are TRBV6-5 and TRBJ2-6, with unresolved D. The CDR3 has 14 residues. V lost 2 bases to trimming and J lost 3 bases, with 5 bases between them. Germline V gene lookup returns CDR1 MNHEY and CDR2 SVGAGI. CDR3 sequence reads: CASSYPGGANVLTF. CDR3 in DNA: TGTGCCAGCAGTTACCCGGGTGGGGCCAACGTCCTGACTTTC.

This chain links TRBV29-1 with TRBJ1-1; no firm D call. Germline-derived CDR1 and CDR2 are SQVTM and ANQGSEA. This CDR3 region has 11 residues. The V end was cut by 7 bases, the J end by 1 base, with 7 bases between. CDR3 protein: CSAQENTEAFF. Here the CDR3 DNA reads TGCAGCGCGCAAGAGAACACTGAAGCTTTCTTT.

The chain couples TRBV4-2 to TRBJ2-5; 14 nucleotides line up with TRBD2. Unmatched junction bases numbered 15, after V lost 1 base and J lost 5 bases. Germline lookup yields CDR1 LGHNA and CDR2 YNFKEQ. This CDR3 spans 20 amino acids. CDR3 DNA sequence: TGTGCCAGCAGCCAAGGGGGAGTTTTTCCGGGACTAGCGGGAGTGGAGACCCAGTACTTC. Protein sequence: CASSQGGVFPGLAGVETQYF.

CDR3 nucleotides: TGCGCCAGCAGCCCAGGGACCGGAGGGACCCAGTACTTC. Translation gives CASSPGTGGTQYF. This chain links TRBV4-1 with TRBJ2-5; D could derive from TRBD1 or TRBD2 (5 bases each). Germline V gives CDR1 MGHRA, CDR2 YSYEKL. V lost 4 bases and J lost 7, with 13 bases in between. This CDR3 is 13 amino acids long.

J is TRBJ2-2 and V is TRBV10-1; tentative D call: TRBD1 (6 bases). The CDR3 sequence is 16 residues long. Germline V lookup: CDR1 WNHNN, CDR2 SYGVQD (reference sequence). Trimming removed 3 bases at V and 8 bases at J, with 19 bases between. In DNA, the CDR3 is TGCGCCAGCAGTGAAGTCAGGGGTAAATTGAGGGGGGAGCTGTTTTTT. It is translated as CASSEVRGKLRGELFF.

The chain carries TRBV2 and TRBJ1-3; no clear D. The germline gives CDR1 SNHLY, CDR2 FYNNEI. CDR3 length: 13 amino acids. Trimming took off 9 bases at V and 1 base at J, with 10 bases between the two ends. The DNA for the CDR3 is TGTGCCAGTGAGGACGGGTCTGGAAACACCATATATTTT. This encodes CASEDGSGNTIYF.

CDR3: CASSPEGDNTEAFF. DNA for the CDR3: TGTGCCAGCTCACCAGAGGGTGACAACACTGAAGCTTTCTTT. The genes are TRBV18 and TRBJ1-1; no firm D call. The CDR3 is made up of 14 amino acids. Germline loops: CDR1 KGHSH, CDR2 LQKENI. V was pared by 2 bases and J by 2 bases, with 9 bases between.

This chain joins TRBV18 and TRBJ1-2; perhaps TRBD1 as D (5 bases). The germline CDR1 and CDR2 sequences are KGHSH and LQKENI. The CDR3 extends over 14 amino acids. V was pared by 0 bases and J by 7 bases, with 12 bases between. The CDR3 loop is CASSPPGLGSGYTF. Written as DNA, the CDR3 is TGTGCCAGCTCACCACCGGGGCTGGGGAGTGGCTACACCTTC.

This chain joins TRBV6-1 and TRBJ1-4; possibly TRBD1 for D (5 bases). The CDR3 covers 14 residues. Trimming removed 6 bases at V and 4 bases at J, with 12 bases between. Per germline, CDR1 MNHNS and CDR2 SASEGT. CDR3 coding DNA: TGTGCCAGCAGAACGGGGCAGTTTAATGAAAAACTGTTTTTT. Translated: CASRTGQFNEKLFF.

J is TRBJ2-2 and V is TRBV11-2; a weak D match, TRBD1 (6 bases). The V gene's germline CDR1 is SGHAT and CDR2 FQNNGV. CDR3 length: 15 amino acids. V was trimmed by 4 bases and J by 4 bases, leaving 13 bases between them. The CDR3 loop reads CASSSLQGITGELFF. The CDR3 nucleotides read TGTGCCAGCAGCTCATTACAGGGAATCACCGGGGAGCTGTTTTTT.